What follows describes a single TCR beta chain. No antigen is known for it. The sample belongs to a study of T cell responses to AZD1222 COVID-19 vaccine. Study-level results: The donors showed a predominance of white British ancestry and of females, with possible underestimation of clonal diversity. Regions left unmutated in variants are reportedly the target of nearly half of spike-specific TCRs. Rises in breadth and depth of Spike-specific TCRs came after two AZD1222 doses.

Germline-derived CDR1 and CDR2 are SQVTM and ANQGSEA. Deletions cut 4 bases from V and 6 bases from J, with 12 bases between. There are 13 residues in the CDR3. Libraries were prepared by immunoSEQ multiplex PCR; TCRdb keeps only in-frame clonotypes and omits some of them. The table has some 180,000 clones, approximately 90% seen once. This sequence was found in an adult who received the AZD1222 COVID-19 vaccine. The sequenced sample was peripheral blood, obtained 28 days after the second AZD1222 dose. This chain connects TRBV29-1 to TRBJ1-4; TRBD1 might be the D (5 bases). The DNA for the CDR3 is TGCAGCGTTGTTGGCAGGGACTATGAAAAACTGTTTTTT. Encoded protein: CSVVGRDYEKLFF.